This record covers a single T cell receptor beta chain. The sample is drawn from a study of CD8 T cells in Susac syndrome. The RNA input was about 0.45 to 1 ug, and it was reverse transcribed with random hexamers. From the immunoSEQ multiplex PCR reads, TCRdb called clonotypes with MiXCR, one entry per CDR3 protein. The sample comprises approximately 280,000 distinct CDR3 sequences, 70% to 90% of which are singletons, and approximately 0.11% rests with the top ten. V lost 4 bases to trimming and J lost 0 bases; unmatched junction nucleotides: 6. Germline CDR1 is SGDLS and CDR2 is YYNGEE. The CDR3 is 16 residues long.

This sequence originates from a human donor with multiple sclerosis. The rearrangement uses TRBV9 and TRBJ1-4; 7 bases agree with TRBD1. Sequences were obtained from CD8+ T cells from PBMCs. CDR3 sequence (DNA): TGTGCCAGCAGCAAGCGGGACAGCCCAACTAATGAAAAACTGTTTTTT. This sequence encodes CASSKRDSPTNEKLFF.